A single sample gave rise to the 27 T cell receptor beta chains below, sequenced in a study of shared clonotypes between healthy human individuals. Naive CD8 populations comprised CD45RO-negative cells positively selected for CCR7, excluding terminally differentiated effector memory CD45RA+ cells. Only in-frame clones appear in the TCRdb table, and some are missing; sequencing was by immunoSEQ multiplex PCR. The data show roughly 810,000 clones, roughly 96% seen once. The source material was naive CD8+ T cells sorted from blood. The origin of the receptors is a man aged 25-45 years in good health.

The chain has TRBV27 and TRBJ1-1; tentatively, D is TRBD1 (5 bases). Germline CDR1 MNHEY, CDR2 SMNVEV (reference sequence). Trimming stripped 0 bases from V and 3 bases from J, with 11 bases between. The CDR3 has 15 amino acids. In DNA, the CDR3 is TGTGCCAGCAGTTTATCGGGGGGTTACCACACTGAAGCTTTCTTT. Protein sequence: CASSLSGGYHTEAFF.

The rearrangement uses TRBV7-9 and TRBJ2-7; 9 bases map to TRBD1. The germline CDR1 and CDR2 sequences are SEHNR and FQNEAQ (reference sequence). The CDR3 extends over 15 amino acids. The V gene end was trimmed by 2 bases and the J gene end by 4 bases; junction bases not matched to a gene: 6. The CDR3 bases are TGTGCCAGCAGCTTACAGGACAGGGGTATTTACGAGCAGTACTTC. This translates into CASSLQDRGIYEQYF.

V is TRBV14 and J is TRBJ2-1, with D perhaps TRBD2 (6 bases). Germline CDR1 is SGHDN and CDR2 is FVKESK. There are 12 residues in the CDR3. V dropped 2 bases and J dropped 10 bases, with 9 bases sitting between them. CDR3 protein: CASSQMAGEQFF. In DNA form, the CDR3 reads TGTGCCAGCAGCCAAATGGCGGGGGAGCAGTTCTTC.

As concerns this clone: Other DNA sequences in this specimen translate into the identical CDR3. The chain links TRBV15 to TRBJ1-5; D call uncertain. Germline-derived CDR1 and CDR2 are LNHNV and YYDKDF (reference sequence). V lost 0 bases to trimming and J lost 1 base, with 7 bases between them. This CDR3 region has 15 residues. Here the CDR3 reads CATSRDLGSNQPQHF. CDR3 sequence (DNA): TGTGCCACCAGCAGAGATTTGGGAAGCAATCAGCCCCAGCATTTT.

The chain carries TRBV11-2 and TRBJ1-1; D unclear. Germline CDR1 SGHAT, CDR2 FQNNGV. Between the trimmed V and J ends, which lost 4 bases and 10 bases, there was a span of 10 bases. This CDR3 region has 11 residues. The CDR3 DNA reads as TGTGCCAGCAGCTGGACCGATTCAGCTTTCTTT. Amino acids: CASSWTDSAFF.

The chain links TRBV9 to TRBJ2-5; possibly TRBD2 for D (5 bases). CDR3 length: 15 amino acids. V was clipped by 4 bases and J by 7 bases, with 20 bases between them. Germline V CDR1 and CDR2: SGDLS, YYNGEE. The CDR3 here is CASSSEGTIEGTQYF. The CDR3 DNA follows: TGTGCCAGCAGCTCAGAGGGAACGATTGAAGGGACCCAGTACTTC.

The J gene is TRBJ2-2, the V gene TRBV10-3, with a tentative D call TRBD2 (7 bases). CDR1 ENHRY and CDR2 SYGVKD come from the germline V gene. Trimming shortened V by 0 bases and J by 5 bases, and 13 bases separated the two germline ends. The CDR3 contains 16 residues. This chain's CDR3 is CAISESRGRGTGELFF. Written as DNA, the CDR3 is TGTGCCATCAGTGAGTCACGTGGGAGGGGGACCGGGGAGCTGTTTTTT.

V gene TRBV27 combines with J gene TRBJ2-7; D not resolved. The V and J ends lost 6 bases and 4 bases respectively, with 13 bases between them. The CDR3 extends over 13 amino acids. The germline V gene encodes CDR1 MNHEY and CDR2 SMNVEV (reference sequence). CDR3 region: CASRAGPIYEQYF. The DNA for the CDR3 is TGTGCCAGCAGAGCCGGGCCCATTTACGAGCAGTACTTC.

The V gene is TRBV7-9, the J gene TRBJ2-7; 9 positions match TRBD1. Germline loops: CDR1 SEHNR, CDR2 FQNEAQ (reference sequence). This CDR3 spans 16 amino acids. With V trimmed by 5 bases and J by 2 bases, 10 bases remained unmatched. The CDR3 sequence is CASSPNRDRATYEQYF. In DNA form, the CDR3 reads TGTGCCAGCAGCCCTAACCGGGACAGGGCTACCTACGAGCAGTACTTC.

The CDR3 region has the DNA TGCAGCGTTGGAAGACAGGGGGCCGGCGATGGCTACACCTTC. Translating it yields CSVGRQGAGDGYTF. The V gene is TRBV29-1, the J gene TRBJ1-2, with 10 bases identical to TRBD1. This CDR3 has 14 residues. Germline V gene data show CDR1 as SQVTM and CDR2 as ANQGSEA. Trimming removed 4 bases from V and 6 bases from J; junction bases left unmatched: 8.

The chain carries TRBV11-2 and TRBJ2-1, with TRBD1 identical over 7 bases. The CDR3 totals 14 residues. After removal of 3 bases from V and 8 bases from J, the junction contained 7 bases not matched to a gene. Germline-derived CDR1 and CDR2 are SGHAT and FQNNGV. CDR3 DNA sequence: TGTGCCAGCAGCTTCCGACAGGGTGGCTATGAGCAGTTCTTC. Translating it yields CASSFRQGGYEQFF. Full variable domain (outside the CDR3, taken from reference TRBV11-2 and TRBJ2-1): EAGVAQSPRYKIIEKRQSVAFWCNPISGHATLYWYQQILGQGPKLLIQFQNNGVVDDSQLPKDRFSAERLKGVDSTLKIQPAKLEDSAVYLCASSFRQGGYEQFFGPGTRLTVL.

This chain's CDR3 is CASSSGRNEQFF. Here the CDR3 DNA reads TGTGCCAGCAGCTCCGGGCGCAATGAGCAGTTCTTC. This chain joins TRBV11-2 and TRBJ2-1; D is undetermined. Trimming shortened V by 4 bases and J by 6 bases, and 7 bases separated the two germline ends. The CDR3 contains 12 residues. The germline V gene encodes CDR1 SGHAT and CDR2 FQNNGV.

J is TRBJ2-1 and V is TRBV11-2; 14 nucleotides match TRBD2. The CDR3 sequence is 15 residues long. Germline assignment: CDR1 SGHAT and CDR2 FQNNGV. The V and J ends lost 5 bases and 10 bases, in that order; junction bases with no gene match: 7. CDR3 sequence reads: CASSMTSGRAQEQFF. CDR3 sequence (DNA): TGTGCCAGCAGCATGACTAGCGGGAGGGCCCAGGAGCAGTTCTTC.

This chain links TRBV29-1 with TRBJ2-1; 12 bases match TRBD2. The length of the CDR3 is 17 residues. Germline CDR1 is SQVTM and CDR2 is ANQGSEA. V dropped 8 bases and J dropped 0; count of bases not matched to a gene: 11. For the CDR3, the DNA is TGCAGCCTAACCGATACGACTAGCGGGAGCTCCTACAATGAGCAGTTCTTC. Its protein product is CSLTDTTSGSSYNEQFF.

The chain carries TRBV9 and TRBJ2-7; tentatively, D is TRBD2 (5 bases). Germline assignment: CDR1 SGDLS and CDR2 YYNGEE. The CDR3 runs to 14 residues. Between the trimmed V and J ends, which lost 4 bases and 3 bases, there was a span of 14 bases. CDR3 sequence reads: CASSPGPTSYEQYF. The CDR3 DNA reads as TGTGCCAGCAGCCCCGGACCTACTAGCTACGAGCAGTACTTC.

Remarks on this clone: The sample has other DNA sequences that encode this CDR3 too. The chain is built from TRBV29-1 and TRBJ2-1; D is unclear. The CDR3 extends over 14 amino acids. CDR1 and CDR2 (germline): SQVTM, ANQGSEA. V dropped 3 bases and J dropped 0 bases, with 9 bases sitting between them. CDR3: CSVELESSYNEQFF. As DNA, the CDR3 is TGCAGCGTTGAGTTAGAGAGCTCCTACAATGAGCAGTTCTTC.

A note on this clone: This specimen includes other DNA sequences encoding the same CDR3. CDR3 protein: CASSLGTGGNQPQHF. The CDR3 region has the DNA TGTGCCAGCAGCCTTGGGACAGGGGGCAATCAGCCCCAGCATTTT. The chain is built from TRBV27 and TRBJ1-5; 10 bases are shared with TRBD1. V trimming: 6 bases; J trimming: 2 bases; junction bases outside the gene matches: 4. Germline lookup yields CDR1 MNHEY and CDR2 SMNVEV (reference sequence). This CDR3 comprises 15 residues.

This clone was counted a few times. This chain joins TRBV5-1 and TRBJ2-7; 9 positions agree with TRBD1. V lost 5 bases and J lost 5; bases outside the gene matches: 11. The CDR3 extends over 15 amino acids. CDR1 SGHRS and CDR2 YFSETQ come from the germline V gene. The CDR3 here is CASSQGGQGHHEQYF. The DNA for the CDR3 is TGCGCCAGCAGTCAGGGGGGACAGGGTCATCACGAGCAGTACTTC.

The CDR3 DNA is TGTGCCAGCAGCGGATTGTCTAGCGGGAGTGCTGATACGCAGTATTTT. This gives the protein CASSGLSSGSADTQYF. The chain links TRBV9 to TRBJ2-3, with 10 bases aligning to TRBD2. The CDR3 has 16 amino acids. Germline V gives CDR1 SGDLS, CDR2 YYNGEE. V lost 3 bases to trimming and J lost 6 bases; unmatched junction nucleotides: 10.

The chain employs TRBV9 and TRBJ1-2; D is perhaps TRBD1 (6 bases). The CDR3 spans 15 residues. Trimming pared 4 bases from V and 8 bases from J, leaving 21 bases between. CDR1 and CDR2 (germline): SGDLS, YYNGEE. CDR3 loop: CASSTGPETGKGYTF. The DNA of the CDR3 is TGTGCCAGCAGCACTGGACCGGAGACAGGCAAAGGCTACACCTTC.

This clone was observed a handful of times. The rearrangement links TRBV5-1 to TRBJ2-7; 13 nucleotides line up with TRBD2. CDR1 and CDR2 from the germline V gene are SGHRS and YFSETQ. This CDR3 has 15 amino acids. V dropped 1 base and J dropped 7; count of bases not matched to a gene: 5. DNA for the CDR3: TGCGCCAGCAGCTTGACTAGCGGGAGGGCTTGGGAGCAGTACTTC. Its protein product is CASSLTSGRAWEQYF.

The chain carries TRBV10-2 and TRBJ2-7; TRBD1 agrees at 10 bases. Germline lookup yields CDR1 WSHSY and CDR2 SAAADI. The CDR3 is 16 amino acids. Unmatched junction bases numbered 9, after V lost 4 bases and J lost 3 bases. CDR3 in amino acids: CASSVSGTGDNYEQYF. CDR3 DNA sequence: TGCGCCAGCAGTGTATCCGGGACAGGGGACAACTACGAGCAGTACTTC.

The V call is TRBV6-5, the J call TRBJ2-3; D possibly uses TRBD1 or TRBD2 (5 bases each). This CDR3 is 14 amino acids long. CDR1 and CDR2 from the germline V gene are MNHEY and SVGAGI. The germline V and J ends were trimmed by 1 base and 3 bases, with 8 bases remaining between them. The CDR3 loop reads CASSYFWGTDTQYF. The CDR3 DNA sequence: TGTGCCAGCAGTTACTTTTGGGGGACAGATACGCAGTATTTT.

This sequence joins TRBV6-5 and TRBJ2-1, with TRBD2 matching over 11 bases. Germline values: CDR1 MNHEY, CDR2 SVGAGI. Losses at the gene ends were 6 bases for V and 5 bases for J; bases not matched to a gene: 6. This CDR3 contains 15 residues. The CDR3 loop reads CASSTLAGADNEQFF. The CDR3 DNA reads as TGTGCCAGCAGCACACTAGCGGGGGCGGACAATGAGCAGTTCTTC.

The genes are TRBV11-2 and TRBJ2-2; 12 bases are shared with TRBD2. This CDR3 is built from 17 residues. The V and J ends lost 5 bases and 0 bases, in that order; junction bases with no gene match: 4. Germline lookup yields CDR1 SGHAT and CDR2 FQNNGV. Here the CDR3 reads CASSRTSGRSNTGELFF. The CDR3, as DNA: TGTGCCAGCAGCCGCACTAGCGGGAGGTCGAACACCGGGGAGCTGTTTTTT.

This clone was counted once. The chain combines TRBV29-1 with TRBJ2-7, with TRBD1 matching over 11 bases. V gave up 6 bases and J gave up 3 bases; unmatched junction bases: 4. This CDR3 is 13 amino acids long. Germline loops: CDR1 SQVTM, CDR2 ANQGSEA. In nucleotides, the CDR3 is TGCAGCGTACGGACAGGGGGCAACTACGAGCAGTACTTC. Its translation: CSVRTGGNYEQYF.

The V and J genes are TRBV6-4 and TRBJ2-1; the D gene is possibly TRBD1 (6 bases). CDR1 and CDR2 from the germline V gene are MRHNA and SNTAGT. The CDR3 is 16 residues long. V lost 6 bases and J lost 2, with 17 bases in between. The CDR3 coding sequence is TGTGCCAGCAGCGATGACTTGGGGGCCGCCTACAATGAGCAGTTCTTC. It encodes CASSDDLGAAYNEQFF.